These T cell receptor beta chains were read from a single sample in a study of CD8+ T cells in alopecia areata. This table comes from immunoSEQ multiplex PCR, and its TCRdb copy is limited to in-frame clones, with some not included. The table records more than 200,000 clones, approximately 61% of them present only once. This specimen was CD4+ T cells sorted from blood, taken at week 0. The source of these receptors is a human donor with alopecia areata. The CDR3 runs from the conserved cysteine through the conserved F or W. A D gene is named only where the DNA matches it firmly. Clone size is shown for a subset of rows, as once, few, many or a class of expanded clone.

>-|TRBJ1-4|-|TRBV20-1
TGCAGTGCTAGAACAGGGGAAAAACTGTTTTTT
CSARTGEKLFF
>TRBD1|TRBJ1-2|-|TRBV4-2
TGTGCCAGCAGCCTAGCCGGGACAGGGAACTATGGCTACACCTTC
CASSLAGTGNYGYTF
>-|TRBJ2-1|-|TRBV5-4
TGTGCCAGCAGCCTTACTCCGGGCAATGAGCAGTTCTTC
CASSLTPGNEQFF
>-|TRBJ2-1|few|TRBV7-2
TGTGCCAGCAGCTTAGGGGGTTGGCGCGATGAGCAGTTCTTC
CASSLGGWRDEQFF
>TRBD2|TRBJ2-1|few|TRBV4-1
TGCGCCAGCAGCCAAGTAGATCTTGGACTAGCGGGGTCGAATGAGCAGTTCTTC
CASSQVDLGLAGSNEQFF
>TRBD1|TRBJ1-6|-|TRBV5-1
TGCGCCAGCAGGACGGGACAGAGAAATTCACCCCTCCACTTT
CASRTGQRNSPLHF
>-|TRBJ2-7|-|TRBV7-9
TGTGCCAGCAGCTCAGGGCCGGGACACCTCTACGAGCAGTACTTC
CASSSGPGHLYEQYF
>TRBD2|TRBJ2-1|-|TRBV9
TGTGCCAGCAGCCCACATCCAGCGGGGGGCTACAATGAGCAGTTCTTC
CASSPHPAGGYNEQFF
>TRBD1|TRBJ2-7|-|TRBV7-9
TGTGCCAGCAGCGAGTCCGGGACAGGGGAAGGAGAGCAGTACTTC
CASSESGTGEGEQYF
>TRBD2|TRBJ2-1|-|TRBV5-1
TGCGCCAGCAGCTCTGGACTAGTCTTAAACAATGAGCAGTTCTTC
CASSSGLVLNNEQFF